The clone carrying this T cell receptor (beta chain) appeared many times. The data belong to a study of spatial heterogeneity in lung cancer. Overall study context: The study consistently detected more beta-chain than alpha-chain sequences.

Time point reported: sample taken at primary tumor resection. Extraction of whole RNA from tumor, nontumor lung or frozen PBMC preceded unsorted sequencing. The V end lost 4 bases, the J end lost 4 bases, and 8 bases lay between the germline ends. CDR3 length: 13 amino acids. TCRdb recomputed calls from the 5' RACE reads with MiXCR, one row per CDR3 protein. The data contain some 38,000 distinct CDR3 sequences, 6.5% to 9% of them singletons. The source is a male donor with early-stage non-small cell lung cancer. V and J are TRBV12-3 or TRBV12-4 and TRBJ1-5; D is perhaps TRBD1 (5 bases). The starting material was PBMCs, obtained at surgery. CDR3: CASSSQGNQPQHF. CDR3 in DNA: TGTGCCAGCAGTTCCCAGGGTAATCAGCCCCAGCATTTT.